This T cell receptor beta chain was recovered during a study of cytomegalovirus exposure and HLA in healthy donors. Primers for the PCR totalled 60 Vbeta and 13 Jbeta. Generated by immunoSEQ multiplex PCR, the TCRdb table keeps only in-frame clones and is missing some. Counted here are about 130,000 clones, around 74% occurring once; the ten biggest clones make up around 6.6%. Germline V CDR1 and CDR2: SGHAT, FQNNGV. This CDR3 region has 18 residues. The V segment lost 3 bases and the J segment 2 bases; nucleotides outside the gene matches: 8. The sequencing input was PBMCs. The gene calls are TRBV11-2 and TRBJ2-5; 14 bases fit TRBD2. This receptor was obtained from a man in his forties in good health and CMV-seropositive. For the CDR3, the DNA is TGTGCCAGCAGCTTCGGACTAGCGGGAGGATGGGGGCAAGAGACCCAGTACTTC. The encoded protein is CASSFGLAGGWGQETQYF.